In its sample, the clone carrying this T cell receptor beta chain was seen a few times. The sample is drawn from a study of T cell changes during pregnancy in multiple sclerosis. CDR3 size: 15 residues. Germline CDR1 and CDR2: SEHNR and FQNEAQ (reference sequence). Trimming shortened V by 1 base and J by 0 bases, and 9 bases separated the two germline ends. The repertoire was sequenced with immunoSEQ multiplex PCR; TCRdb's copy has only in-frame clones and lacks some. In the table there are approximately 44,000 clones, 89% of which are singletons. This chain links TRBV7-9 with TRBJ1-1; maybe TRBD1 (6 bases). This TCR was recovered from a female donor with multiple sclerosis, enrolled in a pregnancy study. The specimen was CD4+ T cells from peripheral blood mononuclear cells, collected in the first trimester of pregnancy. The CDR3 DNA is TGTGCCAGCAGCTTAGACACAGGGATGAACACTGAAGCTTTCTTT. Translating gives CASSLDTGMNTEAFF.